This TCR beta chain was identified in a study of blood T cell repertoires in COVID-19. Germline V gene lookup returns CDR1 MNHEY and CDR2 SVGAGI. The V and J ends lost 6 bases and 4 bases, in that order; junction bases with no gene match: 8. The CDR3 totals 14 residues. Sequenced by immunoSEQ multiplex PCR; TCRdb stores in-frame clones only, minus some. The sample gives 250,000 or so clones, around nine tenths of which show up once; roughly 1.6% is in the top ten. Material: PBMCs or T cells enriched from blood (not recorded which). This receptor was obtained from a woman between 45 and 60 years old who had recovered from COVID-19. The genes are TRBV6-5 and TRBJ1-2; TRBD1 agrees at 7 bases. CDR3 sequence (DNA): TGTGCCAGCAGACCACAGGGGACGGGCTATGGCTACACCTTC. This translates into CASRPQGTGYGYTF.